The clone carrying this T cell receptor (beta chain) was picked up a small number of times. What it binds is not known. The data were obtained in a study of CD8 T cells in ankylosing spondylitis. Findings of the study overall: The disease-linked clones had a CD8+ phenotype and low blood frequencies. One TCR beta motif, made up of 7 or 8 highly homologous variants, appeared characteristic of ankylosing spondylitis blood. As reported, disease-linked clones showed significant enrichment in matched ankylosing spondylitis synovial fluid.

This CDR3 is built from 16 residues. J lost 4 bases, V lost 2 bases, and 6 bases had no gene match. Libraries of TCR beta came from quantitative 5'-RACE with molecular barcodes. TCRdb called the 5' RACE reads again in MiXCR, with one record for every CDR3 protein. Of 250,000 to 300,000 distinct CDR3 sequences listed, about 19% are singletons. The chain links TRBV12-3 or TRBV12-4 to TRBJ2-2, with 8 bases matching TRBD1. The sequence was collected from a male donor with ankylosing spondylitis or in good health (not recorded which). Sequencing input: blood, either unsorted or a sorted T cell fraction (not recorded which). The CDR3 bases are TGTGCCAGCAGTTTATATCGGACAGGGAGCACCGGGGAGCTGTTTTTT. Translating it yields CASSLYRTGSTGELFF.